This TCR beta chain was observed in a study of blood T cell dynamics during melanoma immunotherapy. Turning to the study itself: Standard first-line treatment here was pembrolizumab or nivolumab plus ipilimumab in metastatic melanoma. Study findings and constraints: Whether repertoire-driving clones were melanoma-specific could not be determined.

Per germline, CDR1 KGHSH and CDR2 LQKENI. J lost 6 bases, V lost 3 bases, and 7 bases had no gene match. CDR3 length: 15 residues. Sequencing was performed with immunoSEQ multiplex PCR; in TCRdb, only in-frame clones are kept and a portion is missing. The table lists 9,500 to 10,000 clones, about 86% of them singletons, with roughly a tenth in the top ten. Time point of the sample: pre-treatment baseline. Sampling occurred pretreatment (T0) and at week 3 (W3), after cycle one of checkpoint blockade. Prior systemic cancer therapy, immunosuppressant use and other active malignancies excluded patients. Remarks on this clone: What it recognizes is unknown.

This chain connects TRBV18 to TRBJ2-5, with 10 positions matching TRBD1. The origin of this receptor is a human donor with melanoma. The source material was blood, sampled from a patient treated with checkpoint blockade. Here the CDR3 DNA reads TGTGCCAGCTCACCCTCCGGACAGGGGGGAAAGACCCAGTACTTC. Amino acids: CASSPSGQGGKTQYF.